The source of this TCR beta chain is a study of follicular helper T cells after annual influenza vaccination. Described time point: 2015-2016 season, pre-vaccination. TCRdb's table, derived via immunoSEQ multiplex PCR, lists solely in-frame clones and lacks some. This table holds 1,500 to 2,000 clones, about four fifths found once. Study-wide findings and caveats: Successive annual vaccinations recalled a recurrent oligoclonal ICOS+CD38+ cTfh response with influenza-specific clonotypes.

A note on this clone: Its cognate antigen is unknown.

The source of this sequence is an adult who received the influenza vaccine. Material: CXCR5+ CD38- circulating T follicular helper cells from blood, obtained on the day of influenza vaccination. The subset denotes: circulating Tfh, non-naive CD4+CXCR5+PD-1+ (ICOS+CD38+ or ICOS-CD38-).

The CDR3 loop is CASRKQNTEAFF. The CDR3 region has the DNA TGTGCCAGCAGAAAACAGAACACTGAAGCTTTCTTT. The genes are TRBV28 and TRBJ1-1; no clear D. The CDR3 extends over 12 amino acids. CDR1 and CDR2 from the germline V gene are MDHEN and SYDVKM. V was shortened by 6 bases and J by 1 base, with 6 bases between the two germline ends.